The T cell receptor beta chain described here comes from a study of human T cells and chemical hapten exposure. Study in general: Largely, small differences in pooled library volume made per-sample TCR yields vary.

This clonotype was seen a handful of times. The target antigen is unknown. Time point reported: patch test 2, 6 weeks after DPC sensitization. As for treatment: therapeutic diphenylcyclopropenone sensitization with weekly scalp DPC. Trimming at V came to 1 base and at J to 2 bases, leaving 5 bases not matched to a gene. Germline CDR1 MGHDK, CDR2 SYGVNS. This CDR3 comprises 15 residues. Per the authors' pipeline: A per-sample median of 95,638 TCRs was observed, with counts ranging from roughly 20,000 to 750,000. Via MiXCR, TCRdb re-called the RACE reads, giving one row per CDR3 protein. TCRdb's processing, not the study's, gives the V and J calls here. The table shows some 57,000 distinct CDR3 sequences, with just under 10% occurring only once. Study conclusions and caveats: PT1 expanded TCR counts and patch test score were linked, and their correlation was positive. Expanded TCRs showed more large CDR3 clusters than pre-sensitization or healthy control sets.

This chain links TRBV25-1 with TRBJ2-7, with TRBD2 matching 7 bases. The receptor was isolated from a woman in her forties or fifties with alopecia areata. Some clones in this sample may be carry-over from other donors' samples. The material was whole blood, obtained in connection with sensitization to the hapten diphenylcyclopropenone (DPC). The CDR3 spells CASSEFTSAPYEQYF. CDR3 nucleotides: TGTGCCAGCAGTGAATTTACTAGCGCACCCTACGAGCAGTACTTC.